This passage covers 7 T cell receptor beta chains from one sample sequenced in a study of OX40 agonist ivuxolimab in advanced cancers. Repertoires were generated with immunoSEQ multiplex PCR, while TCRdb's copy carries only in-frame clones and drops some. The sample lists roughly 76,000 clones, more than 85% seen once, with just over 2.5% in the top ten. Sequences were derived from CD4+ or CD8+ T cells sorted from blood, sampled in a trial of the OX40 agonist ivuxolimab. The receptors originated from an adult with an advanced solid tumor such as melanoma, head and neck, liver or kidney cancer.

This clone was seen once. V and J are TRBV5-8 and TRBJ1-1; 7 bases align to TRBD1. Losses at the gene ends were 3 bases for V and 6 bases for J; bases not matched to a gene: 11. This CDR3 is 15 amino acids long. Germline V gene lookup returns CDR1 SGHTS and CDR2 YDEGEE. CDR3 coding DNA: TGTGCCAGCAGCTCATTGGACAGGAAGATCCCTGAAGCTTTCTTT. It translates to CASSSLDRKIPEAFF.

This chain connects TRBV7-7 to TRBJ2-3; no reliable D call. With 3 bases removed from V and 0 bases from J, the gap between germline ends came to 7 bases. Germline V CDR1 and CDR2: SSHAT, FNYEAQ (reference sequence). This CDR3 is 14 amino acids long. The CDR3 sequence: CASSLDGSTDTQYF. The CDR3 region has the DNA TGTGCCAGCAGCTTGGACGGGAGCACAGATACGCAGTATTTT.

The chain has TRBV28 and TRBJ2-5; unclear D gene. CDR1 and CDR2 (germline): MDHEN, SYDVKM. Trimming removed 3 bases at V and 0 bases at J, with 5 bases between. CDR3 size: 13 residues. Here the CDR3 reads CASSFPHQETQYF. DNA of the CDR3: TGTGCCAGCAGTTTCCCCCACCAAGAGACCCAGTACTTC.

The rearrangement uses TRBV4-1 and TRBJ2-3, with TRBD2 matching over 8 bases. V lost 6 bases to trimming and J lost 6 bases; unmatched junction nucleotides: 11. CDR3 length: 15 residues. From germline, CDR1 is MGHRA and CDR2 YSYEKL. The CDR3 reads CASRPGLALTDTQYF. The DNA of the CDR3 is TGCGCCAGCAGACCCGGACTAGCTCTTACCGATACGCAGTATTTT.

This chain uses TRBV9 with TRBJ2-3; 7 bases map to TRBD1. This CDR3 is 16 amino acids long. Germline trimming cut 0 bases from V and 0 bases from J; bases unmatched to any gene: 4. Germline V gene lookup returns CDR1 SGDLS and CDR2 YYNGEE. CDR3 amino acids: CASSVGTGHSTDTQYF. CDR3 nucleotides: TGTGCCAGCAGCGTAGGGACAGGCCATAGCACAGATACGCAGTATTTT.

V is TRBV6-5 and J is TRBJ1-1; D not resolved. Germline CDR1 is MNHEY and CDR2 is SVGAGI. Trimming removed 2 bases from V and 0 bases from J, with 13 bases in between. There are 16 residues in the CDR3. The DNA of the CDR3 is TGTGCCAGCAGTTACCTTCCTGGAGGAATGAACACTGAAGCTTTCTTT. Its translation is CASSYLPGGMNTEAFF.

This clone was seen only once. J is TRBJ2-7 and V is TRBV6-5; D is unclear. V lost 0 bases to trimming and J lost 5 bases, with 8 bases between them. The CDR3 is made up of 13 amino acids. Germline CDR1 is MNHEY and CDR2 is SVGAGI. CDR3 bases: TGTGCCAGCAGTTACTCCCCAGTGCACGAGCAGTACGTC. Translating gives CASSYSPVHEQYV.